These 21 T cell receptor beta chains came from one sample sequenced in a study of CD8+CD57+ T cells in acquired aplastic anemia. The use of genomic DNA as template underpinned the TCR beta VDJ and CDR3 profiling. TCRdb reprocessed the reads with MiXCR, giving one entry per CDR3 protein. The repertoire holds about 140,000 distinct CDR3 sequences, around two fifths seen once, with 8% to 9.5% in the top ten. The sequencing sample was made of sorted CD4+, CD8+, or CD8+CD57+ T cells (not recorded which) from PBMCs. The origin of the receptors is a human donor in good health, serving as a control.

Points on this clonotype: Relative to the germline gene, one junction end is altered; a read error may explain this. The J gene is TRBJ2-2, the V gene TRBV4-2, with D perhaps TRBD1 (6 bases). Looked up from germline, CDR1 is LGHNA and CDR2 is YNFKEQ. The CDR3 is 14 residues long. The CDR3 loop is CACSQVRGAGELFF. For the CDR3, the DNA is TGTGCCTGCAGCCAAGTCAGGGGCGCCGGGGAGCTGTTTTTT.

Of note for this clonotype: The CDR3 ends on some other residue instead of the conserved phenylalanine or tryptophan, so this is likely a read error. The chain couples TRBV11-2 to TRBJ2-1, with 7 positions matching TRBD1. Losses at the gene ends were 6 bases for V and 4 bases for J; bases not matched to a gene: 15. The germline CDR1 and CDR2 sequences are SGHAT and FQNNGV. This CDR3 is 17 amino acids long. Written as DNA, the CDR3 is TGTGCCAGCAGGTTGGGACAGACCAGAATAGGTTACAATGAGCAGTTCTCC. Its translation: CASRLGQTRIGYNEQFS.

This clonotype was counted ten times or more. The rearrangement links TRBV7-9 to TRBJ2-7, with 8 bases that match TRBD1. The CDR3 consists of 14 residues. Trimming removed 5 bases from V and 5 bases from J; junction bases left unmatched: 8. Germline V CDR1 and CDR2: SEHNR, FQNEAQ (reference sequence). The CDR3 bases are TGTGCCAGCAGCGTTGGACAGGGCCATGACGAGCAGTACTTC. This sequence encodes CASSVGQGHDEQYF.

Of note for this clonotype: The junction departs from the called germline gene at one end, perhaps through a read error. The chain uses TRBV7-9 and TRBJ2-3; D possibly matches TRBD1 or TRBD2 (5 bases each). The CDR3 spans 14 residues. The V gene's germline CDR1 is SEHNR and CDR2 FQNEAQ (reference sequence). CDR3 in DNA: TGTACCAGCAGCTCGGGCAGGGAGCTCGGTACGCAGTATTTT. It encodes CTSSSGRELGTQYF.

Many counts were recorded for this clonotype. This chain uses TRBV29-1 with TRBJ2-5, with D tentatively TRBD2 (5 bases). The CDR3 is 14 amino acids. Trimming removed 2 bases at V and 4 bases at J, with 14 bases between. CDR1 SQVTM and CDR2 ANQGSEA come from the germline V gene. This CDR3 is CSVEWVRGRETQYF. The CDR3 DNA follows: TGCAGCGTTGAATGGGTCCGAGGGCGAGAGACCCAGTACTTC.

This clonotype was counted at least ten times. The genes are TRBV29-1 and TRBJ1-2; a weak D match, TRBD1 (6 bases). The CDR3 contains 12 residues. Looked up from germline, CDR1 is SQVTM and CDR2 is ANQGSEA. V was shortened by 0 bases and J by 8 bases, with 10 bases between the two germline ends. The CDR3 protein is CSVEEGAEGYTF. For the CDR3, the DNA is TGCAGCGTTGAAGAGGGGGCTGAAGGCTACACCTTC.

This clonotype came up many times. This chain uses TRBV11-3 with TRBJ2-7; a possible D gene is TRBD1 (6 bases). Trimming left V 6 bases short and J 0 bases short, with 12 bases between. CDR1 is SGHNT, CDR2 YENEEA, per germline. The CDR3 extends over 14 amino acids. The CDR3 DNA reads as TGTGCCAGCAGATTCCGGGACAACTCCTACGAGCAGTACTTC. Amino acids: CASRFRDNSYEQYF.

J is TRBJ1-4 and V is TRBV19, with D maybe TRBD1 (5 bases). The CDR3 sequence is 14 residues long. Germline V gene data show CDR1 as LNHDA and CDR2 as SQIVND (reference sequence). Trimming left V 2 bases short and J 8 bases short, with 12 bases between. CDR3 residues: CASSIRDGLEKLFF. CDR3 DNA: TGTGCCAGTAGTATAAGGGACGGGTTAGAAAAACTGTTTTTT.

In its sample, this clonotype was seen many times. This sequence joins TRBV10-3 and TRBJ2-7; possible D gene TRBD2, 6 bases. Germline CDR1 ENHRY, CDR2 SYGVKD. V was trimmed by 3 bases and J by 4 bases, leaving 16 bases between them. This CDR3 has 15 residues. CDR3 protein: CAISDRDSGSYEQYF. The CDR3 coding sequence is TGTGCCATCAGTGATAGGGACTCAGGCTCGTACGAGCAGTACTTC.

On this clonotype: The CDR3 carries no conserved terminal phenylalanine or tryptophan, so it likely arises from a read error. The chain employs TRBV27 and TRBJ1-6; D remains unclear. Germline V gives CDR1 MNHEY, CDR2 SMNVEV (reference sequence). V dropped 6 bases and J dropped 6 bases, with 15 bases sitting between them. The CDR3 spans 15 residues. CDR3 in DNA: TGTGCCAGCAGCCACCTGGTAGGAGGTAATTCACCCCTCCACCTT. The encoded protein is CASSHLVGGNSPLHL.

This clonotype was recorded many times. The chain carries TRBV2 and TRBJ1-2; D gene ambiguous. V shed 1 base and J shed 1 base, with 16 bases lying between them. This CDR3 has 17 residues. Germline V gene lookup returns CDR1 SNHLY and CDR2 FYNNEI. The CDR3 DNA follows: TGTGCCAGCAGTGAAGATCGAGGAGGGAGGAGTAACTATGGCTACACCTTC. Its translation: CASSEDRGGRSNYGYTF.

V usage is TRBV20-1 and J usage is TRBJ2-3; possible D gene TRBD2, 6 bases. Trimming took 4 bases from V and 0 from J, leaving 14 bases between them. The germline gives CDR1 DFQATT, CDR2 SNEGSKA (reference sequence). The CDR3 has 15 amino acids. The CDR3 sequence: CSATYAGSSTDTQYF. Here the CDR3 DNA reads TGCAGTGCTACTTATGCGGGGTCTAGCACAGATACGCAGTATTTT.

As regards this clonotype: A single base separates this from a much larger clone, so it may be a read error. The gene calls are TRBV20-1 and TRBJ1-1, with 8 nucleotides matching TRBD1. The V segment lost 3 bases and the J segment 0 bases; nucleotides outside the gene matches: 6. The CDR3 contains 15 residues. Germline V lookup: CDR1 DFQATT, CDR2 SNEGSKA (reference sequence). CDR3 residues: CSASRAGGVNTEAFF. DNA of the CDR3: TGCAGTGCTAGTAGGGCAGGGGGCGTGAACACTGAAGCTTTCTTT.

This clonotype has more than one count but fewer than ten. The CDR3, as DNA: TGTGCCAGCAGCCTCTTACGGGAGAGTCAGTTCTTC. It codes for CASSLLRESQFF. The chain combines TRBV11-3 with TRBJ2-1, with D perhaps matching TRBD2 (6 bases). Germline CDR1 reads SGHNT; CDR2 reads YENEEA. The CDR3 spans 12 residues. Trimming took off 5 bases at V and 13 bases at J, with 15 bases between the two ends.

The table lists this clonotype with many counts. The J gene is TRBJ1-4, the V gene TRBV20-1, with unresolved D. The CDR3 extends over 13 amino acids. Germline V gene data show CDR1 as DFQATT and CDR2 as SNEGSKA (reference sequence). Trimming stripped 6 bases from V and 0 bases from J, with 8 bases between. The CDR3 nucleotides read TGCAGTGCCCAAGCAACAACTAATGAAAAACTGTTTTTT. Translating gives CSAQATTNEKLFF.

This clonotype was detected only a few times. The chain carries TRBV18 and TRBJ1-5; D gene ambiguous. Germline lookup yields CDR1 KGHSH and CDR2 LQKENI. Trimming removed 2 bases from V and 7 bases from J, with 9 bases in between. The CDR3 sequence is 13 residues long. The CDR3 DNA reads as TGTGCCAGCTCACCAGAGGAAAACCAGCCCCAGCATTTT. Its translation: CASSPEENQPQHF.

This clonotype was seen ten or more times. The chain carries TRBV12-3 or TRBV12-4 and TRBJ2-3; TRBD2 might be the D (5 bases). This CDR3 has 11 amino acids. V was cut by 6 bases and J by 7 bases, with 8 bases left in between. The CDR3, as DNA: TGTGCCAGCAGCCCGGGATATACGCAGTATTTT. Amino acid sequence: CASSPGYTQYF.

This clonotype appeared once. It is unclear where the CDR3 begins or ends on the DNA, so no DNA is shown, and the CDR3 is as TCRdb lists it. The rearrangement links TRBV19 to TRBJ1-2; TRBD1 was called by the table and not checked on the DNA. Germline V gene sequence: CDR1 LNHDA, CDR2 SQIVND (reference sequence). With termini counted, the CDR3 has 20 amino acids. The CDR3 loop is CASPYISTSSTSGRDYGYTF.

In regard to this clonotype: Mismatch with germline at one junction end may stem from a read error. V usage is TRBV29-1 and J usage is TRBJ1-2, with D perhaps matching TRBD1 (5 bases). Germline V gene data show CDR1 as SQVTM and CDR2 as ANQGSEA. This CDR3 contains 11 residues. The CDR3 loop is CSVWTSYGHTF. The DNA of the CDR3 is TGCAGCGTCTGGACAAGTTATGGCCACACCTTC. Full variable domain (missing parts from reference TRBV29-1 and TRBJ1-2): SAVISQKPSRDICQRGTSLTIQCQVDSQVTMMFWYRQQPGQSLTLIATANQGSEATYESGFVIDKFPISRPNLTFSTLTVSNMSPEDSSIYLCSVWTSYGHTFGSGTRLTVV.

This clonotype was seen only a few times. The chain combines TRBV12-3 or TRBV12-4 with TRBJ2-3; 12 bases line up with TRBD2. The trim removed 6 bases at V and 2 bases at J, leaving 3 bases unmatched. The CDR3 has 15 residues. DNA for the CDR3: TGTGCCAGCAGCTGGACTAGCGGGGACACAGATACGCAGTATTTT. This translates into CASSWTSGDTDTQYF.

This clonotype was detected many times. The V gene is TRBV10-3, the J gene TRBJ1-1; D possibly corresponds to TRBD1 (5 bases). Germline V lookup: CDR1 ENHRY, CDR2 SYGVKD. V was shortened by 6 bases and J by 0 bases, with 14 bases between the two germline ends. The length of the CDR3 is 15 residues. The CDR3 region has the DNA TGTGCCATCAGGAGTGGGGGACGCTTGAACACTGAAGCTTTCTTT. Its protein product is CAIRSGGRLNTEAFF.